This record looks at one TCR beta chain sequence and its context. This sample is part of a study of T cell responses to AZD1222 COVID-19 vaccine. In germline, CDR1 is SGHRS, CDR2 YFSETQ. The CDR3 has 14 residues. With 0 bases removed from V and 4 bases from J, the gap between germline ends came to 10 bases. The data were produced by immunoSEQ multiplex PCR, yet TCRdb's version contains in-frame clones alone and is incomplete. The sample holds 100,000 to 150,000 clones, about 94% seen once. This specimen was peripheral blood, taken on day 0 of AZD1222 vaccination. The chain carries TRBV5-1 and TRBJ1-2; D not certain. The source is an adult in good health. The CDR3 DNA is TGCGCCAGCAGCTTGGGTCCTGATTTCTATGGCTACACCTTC. Residues: CASSLGPDFYGYTF.